One and the same sample provided the 4 T cell receptor beta chains below, sequenced in a study of blood T cell repertoires in COVID-19. Profiling relied on immunoSEQ multiplex PCR, and the TCRdb table lists in-frame clones only, not all of them. The data hold about 240,000 clones, with around 88% observed a single time. Sequencing used PBMCs or T cells enriched from blood (not recorded which). The receptors were gathered from a woman between 40 and 55 years old with acute COVID-19.

The chain couples TRBV6-4 to TRBJ1-1; 11 positions agree with TRBD1. The ends lost 6 bases at V and 1 base at J; junction bases unmatched: 10. The CDR3 contains 17 residues. In germline, CDR1 is MRHNA, CDR2 SNTAGT. DNA for the CDR3: TGTGCCAGCAGAGGGACAGGGGGGATCCTGGGGAACACTGAAGCTTTCTTT. This translates into CASRGTGGILGNTEAFF.

The rearrangement links TRBV11-3 to TRBJ1-1, with no clear D. Trimming shortened V by 2 bases and J by 0 bases, and 10 bases separated the two germline ends. The CDR3 totals 15 residues. Germline lookup yields CDR1 SGHNT and CDR2 YENEEA. In nucleotides, the CDR3 is TGTGCCAGCAGCTTATCTTCTAGCATGAACACTGAAGCTTTCTTT. Translating gives CASSLSSSMNTEAFF.

This clone has a handful of counts. The chain uses TRBV9 and TRBJ1-2; D is ambiguous. Germline CDR1 reads SGDLS; CDR2 reads YYNGEE. The V gene lost 3 bases and the J gene lost 4 bases, with 13 bases spanning the gap. The CDR3 extends over 14 amino acids. DNA for the CDR3: TGTGCCAGCAGCGCCCGTGGGCAGAGCTATGGCTACACCTTC. It yields the protein CASSARGQSYGYTF.

In this sample, this clone turned up once. This chain uses TRBV20-1 with TRBJ2-1; 7 bases agree with TRBD2. CDR3 length equals 12 residues. Germline-derived CDR1 and CDR2 are DFQATT and SNEGSKA (reference sequence). V shed 3 bases and J 7 bases; nucleotides not matched to a gene: 3. The CDR3 loop is CSASLLANEQFF. The CDR3 DNA reads TGCAGTGCTAGTTTACTAGCGAATGAGCAGTTCTTC.